The clone carrying this TCR beta chain was seen more than once but under ten times. The CDR3 has 16 amino acids. Germline-derived CDR1 and CDR2 are SGHDT and YYEEEE. V lost 4 bases and J lost 5, with 19 bases in between. This record belongs to a study of patients and donors after allogeneic stem cell transplantation. TCRdb analysed the RT-PCR reads with MiXCR anew, one entry per CDR3 protein. The profile shows about 960,000 distinct CDR3 sequences, approximately 18% of them singletons. Material: blood, either unsorted or a sorted T cell fraction (not recorded which). This receptor was taken from a human donor who was either an allogeneic HSCT recipient or a stem cell or donor lymphocyte infusion donor (not recorded which). It is not recorded whose cells these are; they may come from a transplant donor. The V and J genes are TRBV5-6 and TRBJ1-5, with D tentatively TRBD1 (5 bases). The CDR3 here is CASSQASWGFDQPQHF. The DNA for the CDR3 is TGTGCCAGCAGCCAGGCGTCGTGGGGGTTCGATCAGCCCCAGCATTTT.